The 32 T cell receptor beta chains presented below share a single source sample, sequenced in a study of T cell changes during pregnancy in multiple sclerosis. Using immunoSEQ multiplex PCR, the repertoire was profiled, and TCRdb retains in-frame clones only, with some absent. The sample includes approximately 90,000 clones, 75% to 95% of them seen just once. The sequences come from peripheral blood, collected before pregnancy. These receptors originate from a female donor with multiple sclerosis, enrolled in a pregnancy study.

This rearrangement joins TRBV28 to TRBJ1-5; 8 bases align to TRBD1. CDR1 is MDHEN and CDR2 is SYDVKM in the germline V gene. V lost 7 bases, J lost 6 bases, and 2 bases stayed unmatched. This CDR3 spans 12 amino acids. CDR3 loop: CASTDRGQPQHF. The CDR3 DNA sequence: TGTGCCAGCACTGACAGGGGTCAGCCCCAGCATTTT.

The DNA of the CDR3 is TGTGCCAGCAGGGGGGGGACCTATGGCTACACCTTC. Its translation is CASRGGTYGYTF. The gene calls are TRBV25-1 and TRBJ1-2, with D perhaps TRBD1 (5 bases). Germline V gives CDR1 MGHDK, CDR2 SYGVNS. V lost 6 bases and J lost 4, with 9 bases in between. CDR3 size: 12 residues.

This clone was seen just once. CDR3 residues: CASSLGDSSTDTQYF. In DNA form, the CDR3 reads TGTGCCAGCTCACTAGGGGACAGTAGCACAGATACGCAGTATTTT. The V call is TRBV18, the J call TRBJ2-3; 7 nucleotides line up with TRBD1. This CDR3 has 15 amino acids. V shed 4 bases, J shed 0 bases, and the junction held 4 bases outside the gene matches. Germline V gives CDR1 KGHSH, CDR2 LQKENI.

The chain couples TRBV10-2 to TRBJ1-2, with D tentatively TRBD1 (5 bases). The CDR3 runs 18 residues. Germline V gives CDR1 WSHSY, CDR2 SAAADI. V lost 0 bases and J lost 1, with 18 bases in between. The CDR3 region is CASSESVRGLRLNYGYTF. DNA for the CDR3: TGCGCCAGCAGTGAGTCAGTTAGGGGACTGCGACTTAACTATGGCTACACCTTC.

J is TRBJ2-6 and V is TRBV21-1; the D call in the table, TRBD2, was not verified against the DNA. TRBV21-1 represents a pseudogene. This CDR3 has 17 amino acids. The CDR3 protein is CASSKGLARRGANVLTF. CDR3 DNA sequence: TGTGCCAGCAGCAAAGGCCTAGCTAGAAGGGGGGCCAACGTCCTGACTTTC.

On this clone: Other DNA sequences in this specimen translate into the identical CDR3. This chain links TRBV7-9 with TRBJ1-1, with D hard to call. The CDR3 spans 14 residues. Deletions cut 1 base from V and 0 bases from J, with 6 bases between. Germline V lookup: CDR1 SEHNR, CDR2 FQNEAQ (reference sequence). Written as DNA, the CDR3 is TGTGCCAGCAGCTTAGGGCGGTTGAACACTGAAGCTTTCTTT. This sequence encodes CASSLGRLNTEAFF.

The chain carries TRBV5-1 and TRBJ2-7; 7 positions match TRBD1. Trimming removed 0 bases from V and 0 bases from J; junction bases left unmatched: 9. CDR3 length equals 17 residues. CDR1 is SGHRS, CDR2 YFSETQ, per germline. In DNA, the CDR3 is TGCGCCAGCAGCTTGGGGTCGTCAGACAGGGCCTCCTACGAGCAGTACTTC. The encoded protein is CASSLGSSDRASYEQYF.

In DNA, the CDR3 is TGTGCCACCGGGACTAACCCGCCCTACGAGCAGTACTTC. Its translation is CATGTNPPYEQYF. The chain uses TRBV28 and TRBJ2-7; 7 bases match TRBD2. The CDR3 sequence is 13 residues long. CDR1 is MDHEN and CDR2 is SYDVKM in the germline V gene. V shed 10 bases and J 2 bases; nucleotides not matched to a gene: 8.

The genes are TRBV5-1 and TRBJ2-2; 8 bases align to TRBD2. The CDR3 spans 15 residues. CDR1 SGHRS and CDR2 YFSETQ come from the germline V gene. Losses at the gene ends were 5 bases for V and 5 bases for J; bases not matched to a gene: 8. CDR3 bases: TGCGCCAGCAGGAGGGTGGCTAGCGGGACCGGGGAGCTGTTTTTT. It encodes CASRRVASGTGELFF.

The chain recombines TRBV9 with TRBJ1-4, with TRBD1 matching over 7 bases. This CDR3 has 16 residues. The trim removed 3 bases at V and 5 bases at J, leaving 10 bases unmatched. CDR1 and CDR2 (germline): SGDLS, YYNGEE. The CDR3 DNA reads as TGTGCCAGCAGCGAGGGAGGCCGGGACAGAAATGAAAAACTGTTTTTT. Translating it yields CASSEGGRDRNEKLFF.

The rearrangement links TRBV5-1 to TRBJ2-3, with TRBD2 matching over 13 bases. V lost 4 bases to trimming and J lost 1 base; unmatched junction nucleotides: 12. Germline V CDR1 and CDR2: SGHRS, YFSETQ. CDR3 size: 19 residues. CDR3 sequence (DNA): TGCGCCAGCAGCGCTAACGGCCCCGGACTAGCGGGGGGCACAGATACGCAGTATTTT. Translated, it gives CASSANGPGLAGGTDTQYF.

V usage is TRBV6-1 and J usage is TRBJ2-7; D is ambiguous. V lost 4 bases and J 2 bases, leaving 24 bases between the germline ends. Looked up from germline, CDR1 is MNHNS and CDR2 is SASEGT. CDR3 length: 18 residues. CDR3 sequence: CASSAFPLEDPIAYEQYF. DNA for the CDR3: TGTGCCAGCAGTGCGTTCCCCCTCGAGGATCCGATAGCCTACGAGCAGTACTTC.

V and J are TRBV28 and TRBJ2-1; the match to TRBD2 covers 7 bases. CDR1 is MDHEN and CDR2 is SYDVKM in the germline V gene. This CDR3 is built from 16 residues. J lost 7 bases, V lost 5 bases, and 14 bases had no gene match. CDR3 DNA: TGTGCCAGCAGTATAGCGGGTGGCGTTTCTAATAATGAGCAGTTCTTC. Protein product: CASSIAGGVSNNEQFF.

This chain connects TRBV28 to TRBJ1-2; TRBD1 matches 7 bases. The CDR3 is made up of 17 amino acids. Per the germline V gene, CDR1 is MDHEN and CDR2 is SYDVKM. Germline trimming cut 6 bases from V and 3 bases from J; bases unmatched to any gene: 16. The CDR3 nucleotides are TGTGCCAGCAGCCAAGCATTCCTCACAACAGGGGACTATGGCTACACCTTC. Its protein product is CASSQAFLTTGDYGYTF.

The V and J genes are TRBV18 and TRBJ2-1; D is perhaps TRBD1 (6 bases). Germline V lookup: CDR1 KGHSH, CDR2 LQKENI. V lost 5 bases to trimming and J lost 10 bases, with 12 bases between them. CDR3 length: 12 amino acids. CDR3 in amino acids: CASSSTGHEQFF. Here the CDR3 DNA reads TGTGCCAGCTCATCCACAGGGCACGAGCAGTTCTTC.

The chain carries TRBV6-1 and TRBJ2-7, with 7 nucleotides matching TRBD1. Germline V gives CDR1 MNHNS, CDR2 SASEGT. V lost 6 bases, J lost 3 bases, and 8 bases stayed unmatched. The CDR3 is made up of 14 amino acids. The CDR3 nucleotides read TGTGCCAGCAGGGGGGACAGTTTTAACTACGAGCAGTACTTC. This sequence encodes CASRGDSFNYEQYF.

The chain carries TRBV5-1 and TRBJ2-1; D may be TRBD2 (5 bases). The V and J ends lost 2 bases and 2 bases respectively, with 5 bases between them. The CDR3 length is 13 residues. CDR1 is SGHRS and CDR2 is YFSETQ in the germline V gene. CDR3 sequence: CASSFGAYNEQFF. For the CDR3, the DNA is TGCGCCAGCAGCTTCGGGGCCTACAATGAGCAGTTCTTC.

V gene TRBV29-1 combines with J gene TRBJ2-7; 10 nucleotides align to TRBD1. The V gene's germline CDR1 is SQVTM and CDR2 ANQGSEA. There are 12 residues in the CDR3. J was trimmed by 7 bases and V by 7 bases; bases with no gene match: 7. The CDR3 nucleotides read TGCAGCGGCGGGGACAGGGGATGGGAGCAGTACTTC. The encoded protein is CSGGDRGWEQYF.

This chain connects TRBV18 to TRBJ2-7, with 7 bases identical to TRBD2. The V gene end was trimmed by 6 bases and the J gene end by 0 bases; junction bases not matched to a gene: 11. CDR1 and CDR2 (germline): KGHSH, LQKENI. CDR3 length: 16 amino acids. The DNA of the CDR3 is TGTGCCAGCTCGAAAACGGGGGGACCGAGCTCCTACGAGCAGTACTTC. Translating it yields CASSKTGGPSSYEQYF.

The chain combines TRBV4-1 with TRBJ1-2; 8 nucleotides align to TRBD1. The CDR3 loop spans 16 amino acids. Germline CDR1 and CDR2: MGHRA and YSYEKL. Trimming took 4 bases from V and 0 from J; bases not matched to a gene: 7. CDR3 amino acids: CASSLASGQANYGYTF. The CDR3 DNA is TGCGCCAGCAGCCTCGCTTCGGGACAGGCTAACTATGGCTACACCTTC.

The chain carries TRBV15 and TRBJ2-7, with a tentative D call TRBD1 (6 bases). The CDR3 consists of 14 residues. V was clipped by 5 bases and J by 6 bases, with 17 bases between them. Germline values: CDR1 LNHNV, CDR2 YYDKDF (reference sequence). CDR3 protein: CATSPDSGLTEQYF. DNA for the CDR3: TGTGCCACCAGCCCGGACAGTGGATTGACCGAGCAGTACTTC.

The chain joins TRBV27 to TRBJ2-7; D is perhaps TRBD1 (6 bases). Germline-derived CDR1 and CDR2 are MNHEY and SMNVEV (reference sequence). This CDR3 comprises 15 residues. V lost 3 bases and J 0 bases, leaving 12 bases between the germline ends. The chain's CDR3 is CASSLMPGHSYEQYF. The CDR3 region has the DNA TGTGCCAGCAGTTTGATGCCGGGACACTCCTACGAGCAGTACTTC.

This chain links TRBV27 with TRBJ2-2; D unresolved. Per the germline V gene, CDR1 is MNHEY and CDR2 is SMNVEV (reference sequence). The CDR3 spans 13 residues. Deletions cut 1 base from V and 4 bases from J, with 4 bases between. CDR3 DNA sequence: TGTGCCAGCAGTTTATGGGCCACCGGGGAGCTGTTTTTT. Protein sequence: CASSLWATGELFF.

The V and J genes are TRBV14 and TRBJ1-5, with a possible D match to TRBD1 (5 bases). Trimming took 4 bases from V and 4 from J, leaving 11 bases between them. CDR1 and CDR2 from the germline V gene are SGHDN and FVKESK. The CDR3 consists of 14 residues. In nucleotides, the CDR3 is TGTGCCAGCAGCCTCGGGGGTTTGAATCAGCCCCAGCATTTT. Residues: CASSLGGLNQPQHF.

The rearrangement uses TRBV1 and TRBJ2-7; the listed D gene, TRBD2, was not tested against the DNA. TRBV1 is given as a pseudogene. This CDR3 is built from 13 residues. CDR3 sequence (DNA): TGCACCAGTCAAATACCCGGGATCTACGAGCAGTACTTC. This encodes CTSQIPGIYEQYF.

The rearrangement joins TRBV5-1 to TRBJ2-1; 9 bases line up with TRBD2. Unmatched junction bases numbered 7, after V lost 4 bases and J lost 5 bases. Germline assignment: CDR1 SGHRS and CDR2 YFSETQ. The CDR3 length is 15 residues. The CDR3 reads CASSGAGGRDNEQFF. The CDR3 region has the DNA TGCGCCAGCAGCGGTGCGGGAGGGCGCGACAATGAGCAGTTCTTC.

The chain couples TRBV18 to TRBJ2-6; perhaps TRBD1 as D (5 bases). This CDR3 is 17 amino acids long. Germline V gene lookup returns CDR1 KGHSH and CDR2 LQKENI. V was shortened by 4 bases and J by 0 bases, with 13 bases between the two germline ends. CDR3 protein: CASSRWTIPSGANVLTF. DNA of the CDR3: TGTGCCAGCTCACGATGGACAATCCCCTCTGGGGCCAACGTCCTGACTTTC.

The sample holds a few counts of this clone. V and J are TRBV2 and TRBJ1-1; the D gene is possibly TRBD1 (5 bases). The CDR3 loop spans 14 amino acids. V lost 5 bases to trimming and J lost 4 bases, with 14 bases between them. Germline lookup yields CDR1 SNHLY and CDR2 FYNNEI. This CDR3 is CASSLIQVGTEAFF. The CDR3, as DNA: TGTGCCAGCAGTCTAATACAGGTTGGCACTGAAGCTTTCTTT. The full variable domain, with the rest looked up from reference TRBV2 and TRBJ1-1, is EPEVTQTPSHQVTQMGQEVILRCVPISNHLYFYWYRQILGQKVEFLVSFYNNEISEKSEIFDDQFSVERPDGSNFTLKIRSTKLEDSAMYFCASSLIQVGTEAFFGQGTRLTVV.

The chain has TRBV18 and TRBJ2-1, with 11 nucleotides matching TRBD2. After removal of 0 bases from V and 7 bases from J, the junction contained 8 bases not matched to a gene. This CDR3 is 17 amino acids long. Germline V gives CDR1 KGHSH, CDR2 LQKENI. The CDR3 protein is CASSPPVGTSGENEQFF. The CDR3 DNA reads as TGTGCCAGCTCACCACCGGTCGGGACTAGCGGAGAGAATGAGCAGTTCTTC.

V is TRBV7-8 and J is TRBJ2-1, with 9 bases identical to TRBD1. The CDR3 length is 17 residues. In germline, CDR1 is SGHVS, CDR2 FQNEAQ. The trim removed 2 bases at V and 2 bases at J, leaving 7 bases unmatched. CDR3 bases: TGTGCCAGCAGCTTAATCTTCACAGGGGGCGCCTACAATGAGCAGTTCTTC. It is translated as CASSLIFTGGAYNEQFF.

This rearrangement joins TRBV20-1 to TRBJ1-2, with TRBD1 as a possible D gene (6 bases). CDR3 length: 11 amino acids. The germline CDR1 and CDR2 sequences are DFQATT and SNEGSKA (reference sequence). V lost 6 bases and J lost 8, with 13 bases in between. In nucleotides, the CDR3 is TGCAGTGCGCGTGCGGGGGGCGGCTACACCTTC. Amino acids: CSARAGGGYTF.

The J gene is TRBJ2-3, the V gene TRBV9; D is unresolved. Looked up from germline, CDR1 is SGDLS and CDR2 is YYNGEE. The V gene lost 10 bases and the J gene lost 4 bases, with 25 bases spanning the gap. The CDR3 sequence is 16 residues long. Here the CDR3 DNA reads TGTGCCCGCCCCCTAATCTCCCACCCCCCCCCAGATACGCAGTATTTT. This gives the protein CARPLISHPPPDTQYF.